A selection of T cell receptor beta chains follows, all from one sample in a study of response to subunit inactivated influenza vaccine. TCRdb re-derived calls from the RT-PCR reads in MiXCR, one entry per CDR3 protein. The data show hundreds of thousands of distinct CDR3 sequences, with 15% to 19% seen just once and around 10% held by the top ten. This sample comprised PBMCs from blood, obtained 12 days after vaccination. The source is a man aged 50-60 years who received an inactivated influenza vaccine. Both conserved end residues are part of each CDR3. Each record gives: clone size, D gene, V gene, J gene, CDR3 protein, CDR3 DNA. A D gene is named only where the DNA matches it firmly. Clone size appears in some rows only: once, few, many, or a class for an expanded clone.

.	.	TRBV7-2	TRBJ2-7	CASSPFWTEMAF	TGTGCCAGCAGCCCCTTCTGGACGGAGATGGCGTTC
few	.	TRBV4-3	TRBJ2-3	CASSQEGIPSTDTQYF	TGCGCCAGCAGCCAAGAAGGCATCCCTAGCACAGATACGCAGTATTTT
few	TRBD2	TRBV7-9	TRBJ2-7	CASSAPSGGTYEQYF	TGTGCCAGCAGCGCGCCTAGCGGGGGGACCTACGAGCAGTACTTC
.	.	TRBV6-2/TRBV6-3	TRBJ2-2	CASSYTQSTGELFF	TGTGCCAGCAGTTACACCCAGTCCACCGGGGAGCTGTTTTTT
.	.	TRBV7-9	TRBJ2-7	CASSLGGVPYEQYF	TGTGCCAGCAGCTTAGGGGGGGTCCCCTACGAGCAGTACTTC
.	.	TRBV29-1	TRBJ2-2	CSVGHLNTGELFF	TGCAGCGTCGGACACTTGAACACCGGGGAGCTGTTTTTT
many	TRBD2	TRBV6-1	TRBJ2-7	CASRQLAGGPGSYEQYF	TGTGCCAGCAGGCAACTAGCGGGAGGGCCCGGTTCCTACGAGCAGTACTTC
.	.	TRBV9	TRBJ2-7	CASSPGLAPYEQYF	TGTGCCAGCAGCCCCGGGCTAGCGCCCTACGAGCAGTACTTC
few	.	TRBV3-1	TRBJ2-1	CASSQEGSGYYNEQFF	TGTGCCAGCAGCCAAGAGGGTAGCGGTTACTACAATGAGCAGTTCTTC
.	.	TRBV2	TRBJ2-7	CASSIGGAGEQYF	TGTGCCAGCAGTATCGGAGGTGCCGGCGAGCAGTACTTC
few	.	TRBV2	TRBJ1-4	CASSEQGQTNEKLFF	TGTGCCAGCAGTGAACAGGGCCAAACTAATGAAAAACTGTTTTTT
few	.	TRBV28	TRBJ2-1	CASSFRGGGFDEQFF	TGTGCCAGCAGTTTTAGGGGAGGAGGGTTCGATGAGCAGTTCTTC
.	TRBD2	TRBV20-1	TRBJ2-5	CSAGRAGGKETQYF	TGCAGTGCGGGAAGAGCGGGAGGCAAGGAGACCCAGTACTTC
.	.	TRBV21-1	TRBJ2-7	CASSKERTPGAYEQYF	TGTGCCAGCAGCAAAGAAAGGACCCCAGGGGCCTACGAGCAGTACTTC
many	.	TRBV6-2/TRBV6-3	TRBJ2-3	CASRDNPLPGRNTDTQYF	TGTGCCAGCAGGGACAATCCGCTACCGGGACGTAACACAGATACGCAGTATTTT
.	TRBD1	TRBV3-1	TRBJ1-4	CASSQEGTGGEKLFF	TGTGCCAGCAGCCAAGAAGGGACAGGTGGCGAAAAACTGTTTTTT
.	TRBD2	TRBV4-3	TRBJ2-3	CASGAQWTSGTDTQYF	TGCGCCAGCGGCGCCCAGTGGACTAGCGGCACAGATACGCAGTATTTT
.	TRBD1	TRBV29-1	TRBJ2-1	CSEYRDRAPNEQFF	TGCAGCGAGTACCGGGACAGGGCCCCCAATGAGCAGTTCTTC
.	.	TRBV24-1	TRBJ2-5	CATSEAGGEFQETQYF	TGTGCCACCAGTGAAGCCGGAGGGGAGTTTCAAGAGACCCAGTACTTC
.	TRBD2	TRBV4-2	TRBJ2-3	CASSHPLDYGGAADTQYF	TGTGCCAGCAGCCACCCCTTGGATTACGGGGGGGCCGCAGATACGCAGTATTTT
few	TRBD1	TRBV29-1	TRBJ2-7	CSVRQGRSYEQYF	TGCAGCGTGAGACAGGGGAGGTCCTACGAGCAGTACTTC
few	TRBD2	TRBV6-2/TRBV6-3	TRBJ2-1	CASSYLLAGGFEQFF	TGTGCCAGCAGTTACCTACTAGCGGGAGGGTTTGAGCAGTTCTTC
.	.	TRBV28	TRBJ2-7	CASSFPPRDEQYF	TGTGCCAGCAGTTTCCCCCCCCGCGACGAGCAGTACTTC
.	.	TRBV2	TRBJ1-5	CASSTRTIRDQPQHF	TGTGCCAGCAGTACGAGGACTATCAGGGATCAGCCCCAGCATTTT
many	.	TRBV5-1	TRBJ1-1	CASSLGMNTEAFF	TGTGCCAGCAGCTTGGGCATGAACACTGAAGCTTTCTTT
.	TRBD1	TRBV6-1	TRBJ2-7	CASRPGQGYHEQYF	TGTGCCAGCAGACCGGGACAGGGATATCACGAGCAGTACTTC
few	TRBD1	TRBV3-1	TRBJ2-7	CASTPSGTGYFYEQYF	TGTGCCAGCACCCCAAGCGGGACAGGGTATTTCTACGAGCAGTACTTC